Following are 29 T cell receptor beta chains from one sample sequenced in a study of technical replicates of blood from several donors (TCRdb year 2017). The receptor library was made with the immunoSEQ multiplex PCR assay. TCRdb mirrors the immuneACCESS table, restricted to in-frame sequences. Some clones are absent from its copies; in checked studies, under half trace to an unresolved V gene, and the reason for the others is unknown. The table for this sample lists approximately 75,000 clones; 75% to 85% of them were counted only once. The top ten clones comprise around 4% of the sample. The source material was PBMCs. The receptors derive from a human donor in good health. Some clones in this sample may be carry-over from other donors' samples.

V usage is TRBV19 and J usage is TRBJ2-3, with D possibly matching TRBD2 (7 bases). The V end lost 2 bases, the J end lost 5 bases, and 14 bases lay between the germline ends. CDR1 and CDR2 from the germline V gene are LNHDA and SQIVND (reference sequence). The CDR3 runs 15 residues. The CDR3 DNA sequence: TGTGCCAGTAGTATAAGGGGGGTAGCGGGAGATACGCAGTATTTT. It yields the protein CASSIRGVAGDTQYF.

This chain links TRBV18 with TRBJ2-7, with unresolved D. The CDR3 length is 16 residues. Germline loops: CDR1 KGHSH, CDR2 LQKENI. The ends were cut back, 6 bases at V and 3 bases at J, with 21 bases in the middle. The CDR3 DNA reads TGTGCCAGCTCGGAAATTCCAACACAGAATTACTACGAGCAGTACTTC. It translates to CASSEIPTQNYYEQYF.

This chain links TRBV11-3 with TRBJ2-5; a weak D match, TRBD1 (6 bases). Trimming took off 1 base at V and 4 bases at J, with 10 bases between the two ends. Looked up from germline, CDR1 is SGHNT and CDR2 is YENEEA. The length of the CDR3 is 14 residues. The DNA of the CDR3 is TGTGCCAGCAGCTTAGGGGGGCGCAGAGAGACCCAGTACTTC. Protein sequence: CASSLGGRRETQYF.

This chain links TRBV4-1 with TRBJ2-7; D uncertain. The length of the CDR3 is 14 residues. The germline gives CDR1 MGHRA, CDR2 YSYEKL. V dropped 0 bases and J dropped 0 bases, with 6 bases sitting between them. In DNA form, the CDR3 reads TGCGCCAGCAGCCAAGATGGCAGCTCCTACGAGCAGTACTTC. Translated, it gives CASSQDGSSYEQYF.

The gene calls are TRBV30 and TRBJ2-5; D gene unclear. Germline CDR1 and CDR2: GTSNPN and SVGIG (reference sequence). Deletions cut 4 bases from V and 5 bases from J, with 14 bases between. This CDR3 has 13 residues. In DNA form, the CDR3 reads TGTGCCTGGAACGAGCCGGGTCTGGAGACCCAGTACTTC. This codes for CAWNEPGLETQYF.

Written as DNA, the CDR3 is TGTGCCAGTAGGATATTTCAGGGGGCGAGCTATCAGCCCCAGCATTTT. Encoded protein: CASRIFQGASYQPQHF. The chain uses TRBV19 and TRBJ1-5; 8 nucleotides line up with TRBD1. The CDR3 has 16 residues. Per the germline V gene, CDR1 is LNHDA and CDR2 is SQIVND (reference sequence). Unmatched junction bases numbered 12, after V lost 6 bases and J lost 5 bases.

The chain uses TRBV18 and TRBJ2-7; TRBD1 agrees at 7 bases. Germline loops: CDR1 KGHSH, CDR2 LQKENI. This CDR3 is built from 13 residues. The junction had 2 bases not matched to a gene; V was cut back by 0 bases and J by 6 bases. The CDR3 loop reads CASSPPSGGEQYF. The CDR3 DNA sequence: TGTGCCAGCTCACCACCTTCAGGGGGCGAGCAGTACTTC.

The chain employs TRBV29-1 and TRBJ1-4, with D maybe TRBD1 (6 bases). The length of the CDR3 is 13 residues. Trimming removed 7 bases at V and 3 bases at J, with 12 bases between. CDR1 and CDR2 (germline): SQVTM, ANQGSEA. CDR3 nucleotide sequence: TGCAGCGCAAAACAGGGTTCTAATGAAAAACTGTTTTTT. Its translation is CSAKQGSNEKLFF.

The V call is TRBV4-3, the J call TRBJ2-6; D is perhaps TRBD1 (6 bases). V lost 4 bases and J 1 base, leaving 17 bases between the germline ends. Per germline, CDR1 LGHNA and CDR2 YSLEER. CDR3 length: 18 residues. CDR3 nucleotide sequence: TGCGCCAGCAGCCCGACCCGACAGGCTATTTCTGGGGCCAACGTCCTGACTTTC. Translated, it gives CASSPTRQAISGANVLTF.

This clone appeared a single time. J is TRBJ1-1 and V is TRBV2; 9 positions agree with TRBD1. CDR1 SNHLY and CDR2 FYNNEI come from the germline V gene. V lost 9 bases to trimming and J lost 4 bases; unmatched junction nucleotides: 9. The CDR3 is 14 residues long. CDR3 amino acids: CASVQGARGTEAFF. The CDR3 DNA reads TGTGCCAGTGTACAGGGGGCAAGGGGCACTGAAGCTTTCTTT.

The table lists this clone with a count of one. The CDR3 DNA follows: TGCGCCAGCAGTGCACCCGGTTCAGGGGGCAATGAGCAGTTCTTC. This codes for CASSAPGSGGNEQFF. J is TRBJ2-1 and V is TRBV10-2; 7 bases match TRBD1. Germline-derived CDR1 and CDR2 are WSHSY and SAAADI. With V trimmed by 4 bases and J by 6 bases, 9 bases remained unmatched. This CDR3 contains 15 residues.

The J gene is TRBJ2-3, the V gene TRBV19; tentative D call: TRBD1 (6 bases). Trimming took 5 bases from V and 7 from J, leaving 22 bases between them. The CDR3 runs 16 residues. Per the germline V gene, CDR1 is LNHDA and CDR2 is SQIVND (reference sequence). The CDR3: CASSPLGTTLAHTQYF. CDR3 in DNA: TGTGCCAGTAGTCCCTTGGGGACAACCCTGGCCCATACGCAGTATTTT.

The chain has TRBV4-3 and TRBJ2-1; D might be TRBD1 (5 bases). V shed 0 bases and J shed 9 bases, with 15 bases lying between them. Looked up from germline, CDR1 is LGHNA and CDR2 is YSLEER. This CDR3 region has 15 residues. CDR3 protein: CASSQDSGKGAEQFF. As DNA, the CDR3 is TGCGCCAGCAGCCAAGATTCCGGAAAAGGGGCTGAGCAGTTCTTC.

The CDR3 sequence: CASSQEHGTSGKNIQYF. DNA of the CDR3: TGCGCCAGCAGCCAAGAGCACGGGACTAGCGGAAAAAACATTCAGTACTTC. This chain joins TRBV4-3 and TRBJ2-4; 11 nucleotides match TRBD2. CDR3 length: 17 residues. CDR1 LGHNA and CDR2 YSLEER come from the germline V gene. Trimming took 0 bases from V and 4 from J; bases not matched to a gene: 5.

The chain recombines TRBV6-5 with TRBJ1-4; no clear D. The CDR3 sequence is 13 residues long. The germline V gene encodes CDR1 MNHEY and CDR2 SVGAGI. Trimming took 6 bases from V and 7 from J, leaving 12 bases between them. CDR3 sequence reads: CASSYVAGEKLFF. The CDR3 region has the DNA TGTGCCAGCAGCTACGTCGCGGGTGAAAAACTGTTTTTT.

V is TRBV14 and J is TRBJ1-1; D is possibly TRBD1 (5 bases). This CDR3 comprises 13 residues. Per the germline V gene, CDR1 is SGHDN and CDR2 is FVKESK. V lost 3 bases to trimming and J lost 8 bases, with 13 bases between them. The CDR3 loop is CASSQTRGLEAFF. The CDR3 bases are TGTGCCAGCAGCCAGACTCGGGGGTTGGAAGCTTTCTTT.

The chain has TRBV28 and TRBJ2-7; TRBD2 aligns across 7 bases. CDR3 length equals 14 residues. The ends lost 5 bases at V and 4 bases at J; junction bases unmatched: 8. Germline V CDR1 and CDR2: MDHEN, SYDVKM. Here the CDR3 DNA reads TGTGCCAGCAGTCCGAGACTAGCCCCTTACGAGCAGTACTTC. Translating gives CASSPRLAPYEQYF.

The chain uses TRBV7-2 and TRBJ2-7; 16 bases map to TRBD2. V gave up 3 bases and J gave up 4 bases; unmatched junction bases: 3. CDR1 is SGHTA, CDR2 FQGNSA, per germline. This CDR3 comprises 16 residues. The CDR3 region is CASSFGTSGRVYEQYF. In nucleotides, the CDR3 is TGTGCCAGCAGCTTTGGGACTAGCGGGAGGGTTTACGAGCAGTACTTC.

The chain recombines TRBV7-9 with TRBJ2-1; TRBD2 agrees at 14 bases. V gave up 5 bases and J gave up 3 bases; unmatched junction bases: 9. The CDR3 totals 18 residues. Germline CDR1 and CDR2: SEHNR and FQNEAQ (reference sequence). CDR3 nucleotide sequence: TGTGCCAGCAGCCCACGGACTAGCGGGGGGAAACACTACAATGAGCAGTTCTTC. Its translation is CASSPRTSGGKHYNEQFF.

The V and J genes are TRBV9 and TRBJ2-1, with 12 positions matching TRBD2. J was trimmed by 3 bases and V by 4 bases; bases with no gene match: 8. The length of the CDR3 is 17 residues. CDR1 and CDR2 (germline): SGDLS, YYNGEE. CDR3 DNA: TGTGCCAGCAGCCTCTCACTAGCGGGGGGCCACTACAATGAGCAGTTCTTC. It is translated as CASSLSLAGGHYNEQFF.

The sample holds a few counts of this clone. The chain has TRBV9 and TRBJ1-6, with D tentatively TRBD1 (6 bases). Trimming left V 2 bases short and J 11 bases short, with 17 bases between. Germline V gene sequence: CDR1 SGDLS, CDR2 YYNGEE. The CDR3 contains 15 residues. In DNA, the CDR3 is TGTGCCAGCAGCGTTGGGGACACTATCATAACACCCCTCCACTTT. Translation gives CASSVGDTIITPLHF.

This clone was seen a few times. The chain combines TRBV9 with TRBJ2-3, with D possibly being TRBD2 (6 bases). The ends were cut back, 3 bases at V and 5 bases at J, with 13 bases in the middle. Germline V gene sequence: CDR1 SGDLS, CDR2 YYNGEE. The CDR3 extends over 14 amino acids. CDR3 loop: CASSATSNLDTQYF. Written as DNA, the CDR3 is TGTGCCAGCAGCGCGACTAGTAATTTAGATACGCAGTATTTT.

The chain carries TRBV4-1 and TRBJ1-1; 10 bases line up with TRBD1. Germline lookup yields CDR1 MGHRA and CDR2 YSYEKL. The V segment lost 3 bases and the J segment 7 bases; nucleotides outside the gene matches: 5. The CDR3 runs to 14 residues. This chain's CDR3 is CASSQGQGRGEAFF. In DNA form, the CDR3 reads TGCGCCAGCAGCCAGGGACAGGGGCGAGGTGAAGCTTTCTTT.

J is TRBJ1-1 and V is TRBV30; TRBD1 agrees at 7 bases. Germline lookup yields CDR1 GTSNPN and CDR2 SVGIG (reference sequence). This CDR3 comprises 13 residues. The J segment lost 7 bases and the V segment lost 3 bases, leaving 8 bases of the junction unmatched. The CDR3 is CAWSDLWDSEAFF. DNA for the CDR3: TGTGCCTGGAGCGACCTCTGGGACAGTGAAGCTTTCTTT.

CDR3 in amino acids: CASSRGGSTDTQYF. The CDR3, as DNA: TGTGCCAGCAGCCGGGGGGGGAGCACAGATACGCAGTATTTT. The rearrangement links TRBV11-3 to TRBJ2-3; TRBD2 matches at 8 bases. Per germline, CDR1 SGHNT and CDR2 YENEEA. With 5 bases clipped from V and 0 bases from J, the junction kept 1 base outside the gene matches. This CDR3 is built from 14 residues.

The V and J genes are TRBV27 and TRBJ1-2; TRBD1 might be the D (6 bases). Germline V CDR1 and CDR2: MNHEY, SMNVEV (reference sequence). The V end lost 5 bases, the J end lost 4 bases, and 14 bases lay between the germline ends. The CDR3 runs to 14 residues. The DNA for the CDR3 is TGTGCCAGCAGTCCCCGGACAGTGGCCTATGGCTACACCTTC. This translates into CASSPRTVAYGYTF.

The chain employs TRBV11-2 and TRBJ2-7; a possible D gene is TRBD2 (5 bases). The CDR3 sequence is 16 residues long. Germline lookup yields CDR1 SGHAT and CDR2 FQNNGV. V lost 4 bases and J 3 bases, leaving 19 bases between the germline ends. The CDR3 loop is CASSSQLGRKFYEQYF. In DNA form, the CDR3 reads TGTGCCAGCAGCTCCCAGCTTGGGAGAAAGTTCTACGAGCAGTACTTC.

This clone was seen once. V is TRBV7-9 and J is TRBJ2-1, with D possibly TRBD2 on 7 matching bases. In germline, CDR1 is SEHNR, CDR2 FQNEAQ (reference sequence). V lost 5 bases, J lost 7 bases, and 24 bases lay in between. This CDR3 comprises 17 residues. The CDR3 DNA sequence: TGTGCCAGCAGCCACTGGAGCGGACTAGGGGGGGGGAATGAGCAGTTCTTC. Translated, it gives CASSHWSGLGGGNEQFF.

This chain links TRBV6-6 with TRBJ2-3; no reliable D call. This CDR3 region has 14 residues. The germline CDR1 and CDR2 sequences are MNHNY and SVGAGI (reference sequence). V lost 1 base and J 6 bases, leaving 11 bases between the germline ends. The CDR3 nucleotides read TGTGCCAGCAGTTACTGGGCTACTCGCGATACGCAGTATTTT. Protein product: CASSYWATRDTQYF.